This section outlines one T cell receptor beta chain sequence together with its context. The CDR3 runs 14 residues. CDR1 and CDR2 from the germline V gene are MGHRA and YSYEKL. V was pared by 2 bases and J by 4 bases, with 11 bases between. This sample was included in a study of blood T cell repertoires in COVID-19. Symptom resolution, clearance, or two negative PCRs marked the recovered donors of Cohort 3. Libraries were prepared by immunoSEQ multiplex PCR; TCRdb keeps only in-frame clonotypes and omits some of them. Of approximately 300,000 clones detected, roughly nine tenths appear once; the ten largest clones hold roughly 20%.

The chain employs TRBV4-1 and TRBJ1-1; D ambiguous. This sequence was found in a woman aged 25 to 39 who had recovered from COVID-19. Sequencing used PBMCs or T cells enriched from blood (not recorded which). The CDR3 bases are TGCGCCAGCAGCCAACCCGTACGGAGCACTGAAGCTTTCTTT. Protein sequence: CASSQPVRSTEAFF.